Following are 10 T cell receptor beta chains from one sample sequenced in a study of human T cells and chemical hapten exposure. Each CDR3 protein gets one entry after TCRdb re-called the RACE reads with MiXCR. Here the sample spans around 62,000 distinct CDR3 sequences, about 7% being singletons. Time point in this sample: pre-sensitization, week 0. The treatment was: therapeutic diphenylcyclopropenone sensitization with weekly scalp DPC. The sequenced sample was whole blood, obtained in connection with sensitization to the hapten diphenylcyclopropenone (DPC). The receptors shown here come from a woman aged 30 to 39 with alopecia areata. Some clones in this sample may be carry-over from other donors' samples.

This clonotype was detected many times. V is TRBV9 and J is TRBJ2-7, with 9 bases matching TRBD1. V shed 3 bases, J shed 3 bases, and the junction held 4 bases outside the gene matches. Germline assignment: CDR1 SGDLS and CDR2 YYNGEE. This CDR3 contains 14 residues. The DNA of the CDR3 is TGTGCCAGCAGCGAGGGGACAGGGATCTACGAGCAGTACTTC. It specifies CASSEGTGIYEQYF.

This clonotype has just a few counts. The chain links TRBV29-1 to TRBJ2-1; TRBD2 might be the D (5 bases). This CDR3 comprises 14 residues. The germline CDR1 and CDR2 sequences are SQVTM and ANQGSEA. V dropped 5 bases and J dropped 2 bases, with 13 bases sitting between them. The CDR3 region has the DNA TGCAGCGTTTCCGGGGATAATCCCTACAATGAGCAGTTCTTC. This encodes CSVSGDNPYNEQFF.

This clonotype has just a few counts. The CDR3 protein is CGWGAYNEQFF. The DNA for the CDR3 is TGCGGGTGGGGGGCCTACAATGAGCAGTTCTTC. The genes are TRBV29-1 and TRBJ2-1; weak D call: TRBD2 (6 bases). Germline CDR1 SQVTM, CDR2 ANQGSEA. There are 11 residues in the CDR3.

The chain has TRBV12-3 or TRBV12-4 and TRBJ2-7; 7 bases map to TRBD1. The CDR3 loop spans 15 amino acids. J gave up 7 bases and V 0 bases, and 9 bases lay outside the gene matches. The CDR3 reads CASSLAGTASKEQYF. The CDR3 DNA reads as TGTGCCAGCAGTTTAGCCGGGACAGCCAGTAAGGAGCAGTACTTC.

This clonotype occurred many times. The rearrangement uses TRBV6-1 and TRBJ1-5; D possibly corresponds to TRBD1 (5 bases). Trimming pared 4 bases from V and 11 bases from J, leaving 15 bases between. The CDR3 sequence is 13 residues long. Germline-derived CDR1 and CDR2 are MNHNS and SASEGT. CDR3 in DNA: TGTGCCAGCAGTGGGTCCGGCGGGGGAGCCCAGCATTTT. Amino acids: CASSGSGGGAQHF.

This clonotype was picked up a small number of times. This sequence joins TRBV5-4 and TRBJ1-5; the D is unclear. The germline V gene has CDR1 SGHNT and CDR2 YYREEE (reference sequence). The CDR3 extends over 14 amino acids. V was clipped by 0 bases and J by 7 bases, with 11 bases between them. The CDR3 spells CASSLDRHEQPQHF. CDR3 bases: TGTGCCAGCAGCTTGGATAGGCATGAACAGCCCCAGCATTTT.

The rearrangement links TRBV19 to TRBJ2-7; TRBD1 aligns across 8 bases. The CDR3 is 13 residues long. V trimming: 5 bases; J trimming: 5 bases; junction bases outside the gene matches: 5. Germline values: CDR1 LNHDA, CDR2 SQIVND (reference sequence). The CDR3 nucleotides read TGTGCCAGTAGTGGACAGGGTCAGGACGAGCAGTACTTC. This translates into CASSGQGQDEQYF.

The chain carries TRBV7-8 and TRBJ1-5; no firm D call. This CDR3 has 15 amino acids. V dropped 2 bases and J dropped 7 bases, with 15 bases sitting between them. CDR1 and CDR2 from the germline V gene are SGHVS and FQNEAQ. In DNA form, the CDR3 reads TGTGCCAGCAGCTTAAGAGGGCAGCTGGGGCAGCCCCAGCATTTT. Protein product: CASSLRGQLGQPQHF.

There are many counts of this clonotype. The rearrangement links TRBV7-9 to TRBJ2-3, with D unresolved. The CDR3 length is 16 residues. Germline loops: CDR1 SEHNR, CDR2 FQNEAQ (reference sequence). V was pared by 5 bases and J by 0 bases, with 15 bases between. Here the CDR3 DNA reads TGTGCCAGCAGCGCGCAGGCGTATACTAGCACAGATACGCAGTATTTT. It encodes CASSAQAYTSTDTQYF.

This clonotype showed up many times. Here the CDR3 reads CASSLDVRGTQETQYF. The CDR3, as DNA: TGTGCCAGCAGCTTAGATGTCAGGGGAACCCAAGAGACCCAGTACTTC. The chain recombines TRBV7-6 with TRBJ2-5; TRBD1 is a possible D gene (6 bases). Between the trimmed V and J ends, which lost 1 base and 1 base, there was a span of 13 bases. The CDR3 covers 16 residues. In germline, CDR1 is SGHVS, CDR2 FNYEAQ.